This TCR beta chain emerged from a study of beta chain features in type 1 diabetes (dated by TCRdb to 2016 to 2019). With regard to the full study: Mean age, gender distribution, total cell number and subset yield did not differ between patients and healthy donors. A total of roughly 100 million sorted cells were examined across all samples, and the number of cells per subset was strongly correlated with RNA yield. In the study, TCRB repertoires of sorted circulating CD4+ T cell subsets from recently diagnosed type 1 diabetes patients were compared with those of matched healthy donors. Regulatory and stem cell-like memory subsets were obtained from only 8 patients and roughly eight healthy donors, while naive and central memory subsets were obtained from all 30 or so donors.

Each donor gave one peripheral blood draw, approximately 110 mL on average, collected into heparinised tubes. Using a panel that included CD45RO, CCR7, CD25, CD127, CD95 and CD27, naive, central memory, regulatory and stem cell-like memory CD4+ T cells were sorted on a BD FACSAria II. Purity was above 95% for every sorted population. PBMCs were isolated immediately by Lymphoprep density gradient centrifugation and stained directly without culture. So that batch effects would be minimized, each experiment stained and sorted samples in pairs, pairing one healthy donor with one patient. The entire amount of isolated RNA was reverse transcribed using the High Capacity cDNA Reverse Transcription Kit, so the sequenced TCRB transcripts were expressed ones. Naive, central memory and regulatory T cell samples underwent deep immunoSEQ sequencing, averaging around 3.7 million total reads per sample. After sorted cells were lysed in RLT buffer, RNA was extracted with DNase-treated RNeasy Micro or Mini kits, with the choice depending on cell number. Each cell subset was processed separately to prevent cross-contamination, with patient and healthy donor samples processed together. The immunoSEQ multiplex PCR was used to amplify TCRB sequences from cDNA, generating 87-bp fragments that spanned the CDR3 region. Sequencing of the amplicons was performed on the Illumina HiSeq platform. The original pipeline was this. Synthetic template baselines were used to correct PCR bias computationally, reads within Hamming distance 2 were collapsed together, and singletons that could not be merged were discarded. Reads were aligned against IMGT so that V, D and J genes, CDR3 length and insertions or deletions at six rearrangement sites could be assigned. Within each subset, clonotype counts were normalized to sorted cell number, and only after that were true diversity and Gini coefficients computed with the tcR R package. The overlap coefficient, calculated on TCRB nucleotide sequences, was used to quantify repertoire sharing. TCRdb retrieved this table from immuneACCESS and kept in-frame rearrangements only. Not all clones are present; in checked studies, unresolved V genes account for under half, and no reason is known for the remainder. V and J calls and clone size are those listed in that table; D and trimming were worked out from the DNA. The sample table shows 300,000 or so clones, and 9.3% are seen once. The leading ten clones occupy around 1% of the sample.

What the work shows at the level of the full study, not this receptor alone: Sequencing cDNA rather than genomic DNA could over-represent highly expressing activated cells, although activation and CD3 levels did not differ between groups. Naive, central memory and regulatory TCRB repertoires appeared to be more alike among patients than among healthy donors. Shorter templates might be favored by PCR, yet because patient and control samples were amplified and corrected together, any such skew would affect both groups equally. Only small numbers of individuals were included in the HLA sub-analyses, which left unresolved whether HLA type had any influence on TCRB rearrangement. Patients with type 1 diabetes made fewer insertions and deleted more nucleotides at VDJ recombination sites, implying thymic rearrangement abnormalities. A moderate but significant shortening of TCRB CDR3 length was observed in type 1 diabetes patients in all four CD4+ subsets.

CDR1 GTSNPN and CDR2 SVGIG were looked up in the germline V gene (reference sequence). V is reduced by 0 bases and J by 9 bases, leaving a spacing of 15 bases between them. Including the terminal cysteine and phenylalanine, the CDR3 comprises 15 residues. Only the CDR3 DNA is retained, 45 bases long and in frame from the first base. In regard to this clone: The antigen it recognizes is unknown. Base qualities were left out, and no much larger clone turns up one base away.

The receptor's source is a man aged 30-40 years with type 1 diabetes. Here the chain combines TRBV30 and TRBJ1-6; a tentative D match to TRBD1 spans 6 bases. The sample taken for sequencing was central memory CD4+ T cells from blood. The CDR3 here reads CAWSVQGPLGSPLHF. In nucleotide form, the sequence is TGTGCCTGGAGTGTACAGGGCCCCCTCGGTTCACCCCTCCACTTT.